Presented here are 22 T cell receptor beta chains from one specimen sequenced in a study of PD-1 blockade in classical Hodgkin lymphoma. TCRdb's table, derived via immunoSEQ multiplex PCR, lists solely in-frame clones and lacks some. The repertoire holds thousands of clones, with 91% as singletons. Time point meaning: newly diagnosed, previously untreated cHL patient sample. Magnetic negative selection was used to purify CD8+ T cells from thawed PBMCs. Sequenced: CD8+ T cells from blood. These receptors all come from a human donor with classical Hodgkin lymphoma.

The rearrangement uses TRBV27 and TRBJ2-1; D is possibly TRBD1 (6 bases). Germline lookup yields CDR1 MNHEY and CDR2 SMNVEV (reference sequence). V was shortened by 2 bases and J by 8 bases, with 13 bases between the two germline ends. There are 14 residues in the CDR3. Here the CDR3 reads CASSLRGFGDEQFF. The CDR3 DNA sequence: TGTGCCAGCAGTTTAAGGGGGTTTGGTGATGAGCAGTTCTTC.

CDR3 residues: CASSTLGGLQPQHF. The CDR3 DNA sequence: TGTGCCAGCAGCACCCTGGGGGGGCTTCAGCCCCAGCATTTT. The V and J genes are TRBV9 and TRBJ1-5; possibly TRBD1 for D (6 bases). The V gene lost 4 bases and the J gene lost 6 bases, with 14 bases spanning the gap. The CDR3 length is 14 residues. Germline-derived CDR1 and CDR2 are SGDLS and YYNGEE.

V gene TRBV11-2 combines with J gene TRBJ1-6, with 12 bases matching TRBD1. CDR3 length: 16 amino acids. Trimming took 5 bases from V and 10 from J; bases not matched to a gene: 9. CDR1 is SGHAT and CDR2 is FQNNGV in the germline V gene. CDR3 sequence: CASSPWDRGQRSPLHF. CDR3 sequence (DNA): TGTGCCAGCAGCCCCTGGGACAGGGGGCAACGGTCACCCCTCCACTTT.

This sequence joins TRBV10-1 and TRBJ2-6, with D perhaps TRBD2 (6 bases). The CDR3 is 16 amino acids. Trimming removed 2 bases at V and 0 bases at J, with 8 bases between. The germline CDR1 and CDR2 sequences are WNHNN and SYGVQD (reference sequence). CDR3 amino acids: CASSEGDFSGANVLTF. Here the CDR3 DNA reads TGCGCCAGCAGTGAGGGGGACTTCTCTGGGGCCAACGTCCTGACTTTC.

The chain joins TRBV19 to TRBJ2-3, with 7 bases matching TRBD2. V lost 4 bases to trimming and J lost 0 bases; unmatched junction nucleotides: 4. The CDR3 loop spans 15 amino acids. Germline V gene sequence: CDR1 LNHDA, CDR2 SQIVND (reference sequence). CDR3 nucleotide sequence: TGTGCCAGTAGTACCCTAGCGGTGAGCACAGATACGCAGTATTTT. This gives the protein CASSTLAVSTDTQYF.

V usage is TRBV5-1 and J usage is TRBJ2-6, with D tentatively TRBD1 (5 bases). Between the trimmed V and J ends, which lost 4 bases and 3 bases, there was a span of 23 bases. Germline CDR1 SGHRS, CDR2 YFSETQ. CDR3 length equals 19 residues. CDR3 sequence (DNA): TGCGCCAGCAGCGGCCTCAGGGATGGCGTGGGGCGTGGGGCCAACGTCCTGACTTTC. It codes for CASSGLRDGVGRGANVLTF.

V is TRBV27 and J is TRBJ2-1, with 7 bases lining up with TRBD2. V lost 0 bases, J lost 2 bases, and 1 base stayed unmatched. CDR3 size: 15 residues. Germline V gives CDR1 MNHEY, CDR2 SMNVEV (reference sequence). Here the CDR3 DNA reads TGTGCCAGCAGTTTATCGACTAGCACCTACAATGAGCAGTTCTTC. It encodes CASSLSTSTYNEQFF.

J is TRBJ2-2 and V is TRBV4-1, with TRBD1 matching over 10 bases. J lost 4 bases, V lost 4 bases, and 6 bases had no gene match. This CDR3 spans 16 amino acids. Germline V CDR1 and CDR2: MGHRA, YSYEKL. The CDR3 region is CASSRGQGVSTGELFF. The CDR3 DNA is TGCGCCAGCAGCCGAGGACAGGGGGTTTCCACCGGGGAGCTGTTTTTT.

J is TRBJ2-7 and V is TRBV28, with D possibly being TRBD1 (5 bases). This CDR3 comprises 15 residues. Germline lookup yields CDR1 MDHEN and CDR2 SYDVKM. Trimming stripped 3 bases from V and 0 bases from J, with 12 bases between. CDR3 region: CASSFVGQGSYEQYF. In DNA, the CDR3 is TGTGCCAGCAGTTTTGTAGGGCAGGGCTCCTACGAGCAGTACTTC. Variable domain in full (rest from reference TRBV28 and TRBJ2-7): DVKVTQSSRYLVKRTGEKVFLECVQDMDHENMFWYRQDPGLGLRLIYFSYDVKMKEKGDIPEGYSVSREKKERFSLILESASTNQTSMYLCASSFVGQGSYEQYFGPGTRLTVT.

The J gene is TRBJ2-1, the V gene TRBV28; tentative D call: TRBD2 (5 bases). The CDR3 runs 15 residues. Germline assignment: CDR1 MDHEN and CDR2 SYDVKM. V lost 3 bases, J lost 4 bases, and 13 bases lay in between. The CDR3 sequence is CASSLERYLYNEQFF. The CDR3 DNA is TGTGCCAGCAGTTTGGAGCGGTACCTTTACAATGAGCAGTTCTTC.

The rearrangement joins TRBV6-6 to TRBJ2-3, with unresolved D. Trimming shortened V by 2 bases and J by 5 bases, and 8 bases separated the two germline ends. The V gene's germline CDR1 is MNHNY and CDR2 SVGAGI (reference sequence). The CDR3 has 13 residues. CDR3 bases: TGTGCCAGCAGTTACCTCGTGAGAGATACGCAGTATTTT. Encoded protein: CASSYLVRDTQYF.

The chain couples TRBV4-1 to TRBJ1-5; tentatively, D is TRBD1 (6 bases). Germline V gene sequence: CDR1 MGHRA, CDR2 YSYEKL. V lost 0 bases, J lost 4 bases, and 10 bases lay in between. CDR3 size: 15 residues. CDR3: CASSQEFQGNQPQHF. The CDR3 DNA is TGCGCCAGCAGCCAAGAGTTCCAGGGGAATCAGCCCCAGCATTTT.

The chain is built from TRBV7-6 and TRBJ2-7; D remains ambiguous. This CDR3 is 16 amino acids long. CDR1 and CDR2 from the germline V gene are SGHVS and FNYEAQ. V lost 5 bases to trimming and J lost 2 bases, with 19 bases between them. The CDR3 spells CASSPLAARVTYEQYF. CDR3 coding DNA: TGTGCCAGCAGCCCCCTCGCGGCTCGGGTCACCTACGAGCAGTACTTC.

The rearrangement links TRBV5-1 to TRBJ1-6, with TRBD1 matching over 7 bases. The J segment lost 5 bases and the V segment lost 2 bases, leaving 4 bases of the junction unmatched. CDR1 and CDR2 (germline): SGHRS, YFSETQ. The CDR3 is made up of 15 amino acids. This CDR3 is CASSFRDSHNSPLHF. The CDR3, as DNA: TGCGCCAGCAGCTTCCGGGACAGCCATAATTCACCCCTCCACTTT.

The genes are TRBV4-1 and TRBJ2-3; TRBD2 aligns across 9 bases. The CDR3 sequence is 17 residues long. From germline, CDR1 is MGHRA and CDR2 YSYEKL. The trim removed 3 bases at V and 3 bases at J, leaving 10 bases unmatched. This CDR3 is CASSQVPLAGLTDTQYF. The CDR3 region has the DNA TGCGCCAGCAGCCAGGTTCCACTAGCGGGTTTAACAGATACGCAGTATTTT.

The chain couples TRBV19 to TRBJ1-1; D is unresolved. Looked up from germline, CDR1 is LNHDA and CDR2 is SQIVND (reference sequence). CDR3 size: 13 residues. The V gene lost 1 base and the J gene lost 4 bases, with 7 bases spanning the gap. In nucleotides, the CDR3 is TGTGCCAGTAGTATAGCTGGGGTCACTGAAGCTTTCTTT. It codes for CASSIAGVTEAFF.

This chain connects TRBV1 to TRBJ2-5. Matching the DNA end better, TRBJ2-7 makes the J call doubtful. TRBV1 is a pseudogene locus. The CDR3 length is 17 residues. CDR3 coding DNA: TGCACCAGCAGCCAAGAGGCCAACCAAAAGGATGGCTACGAGCAGTACTTC. Translation gives CTSSQEANQKDGYEQYF.

CDR3 residues: CASSKRGRPSSGNTIYF. CDR3 DNA: TGTGCCAGCAGCAAGAGGGGCAGACCCAGCTCTGGAAACACCATATATTTT. This chain joins TRBV21-1 and TRBJ1-3. TRBV21-1 is classified as a pseudogene. CDR3 length equals 17 residues.

A single count supports this clone. The chain links TRBV4-1 to TRBJ2-7; possible D gene TRBD2, 5 bases. V was shortened by 0 bases and J by 2 bases, with 11 bases between the two germline ends. CDR1 is MGHRA and CDR2 is YSYEKL in the germline V gene. The CDR3 is 15 amino acids. Written as DNA, the CDR3 is TGCGCCAGCAGCCAAGACCGGGGTAACGCCTACGAGCAGTACTTC. Residues: CASSQDRGNAYEQYF.

CDR3 bases: TGTGCCAGCACTGGGACTAGCGGGAGCACAGATACGCAGTATTTT. It is translated as CASTGTSGSTDTQYF. This rearrangement joins TRBV6-1 to TRBJ2-3, with TRBD2 matching 12 bases. V lost 7 bases to trimming and J lost 0 bases; unmatched junction nucleotides: 2. Germline CDR1 and CDR2: MNHNS and SASEGT. The CDR3 runs 15 residues.

The V call is TRBV27, the J call TRBJ2-7, with TRBD1 matching over 9 bases. Looked up from germline, CDR1 is MNHEY and CDR2 is SMNVEV (reference sequence). The V segment lost 3 bases and the J segment 5 bases; nucleotides outside the gene matches: 5. This CDR3 is 14 amino acids long. The CDR3 region is CASSLTGGVHEQYF. The DNA for the CDR3 is TGTGCCAGCAGTTTGACAGGGGGTGTCCACGAGCAGTACTTC.

In DNA form, the CDR3 reads TGCGCCAGCAGCCAAGATCATGACGGGGCTGGGGCCAACGTCCTGACTTTC. It codes for CASSQDHDGAGANVLTF. This chain links TRBV4-3 with TRBJ2-6; possible D gene TRBD2, 5 bases. Trimming took off 0 bases at V and 2 bases at J, with 11 bases between the two ends. CDR3 length equals 17 residues. CDR1 and CDR2 (germline): LGHNA, YSLEER.